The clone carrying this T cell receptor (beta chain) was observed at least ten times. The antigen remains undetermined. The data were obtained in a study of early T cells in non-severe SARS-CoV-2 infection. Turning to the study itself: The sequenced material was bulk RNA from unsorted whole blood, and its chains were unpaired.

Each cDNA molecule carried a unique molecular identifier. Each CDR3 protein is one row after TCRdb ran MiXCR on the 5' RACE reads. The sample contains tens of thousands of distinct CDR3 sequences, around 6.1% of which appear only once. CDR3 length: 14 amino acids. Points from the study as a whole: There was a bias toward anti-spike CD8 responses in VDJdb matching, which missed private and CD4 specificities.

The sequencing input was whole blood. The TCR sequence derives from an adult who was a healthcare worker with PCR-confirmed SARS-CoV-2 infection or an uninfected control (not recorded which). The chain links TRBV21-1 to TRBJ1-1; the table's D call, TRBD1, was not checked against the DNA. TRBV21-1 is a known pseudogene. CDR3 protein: CASLPQGSSTEAFF. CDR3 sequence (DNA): TGTGCCAGCCTTCCCCAGGGAAGTTCCACTGAAGCTTTCTTT.